The 8 T cell receptor beta chains reported below all come from one sample, sequenced in a study of CD4 T cells in relation to SARS-CoV-2 and coronaviruses. Before the COVID-19 pandemic, during about 2010-2018, CD4+ T cells were taken from unexposed donors. Produced via immunoSEQ multiplex PCR; TCRdb's table is partial and in-frame only. The repertoire holds tens of thousands of clones, with about 94% as singletons. Specimen: naive CD4+ T cells from PBMCs. Regarding subset: naive CD4+ T cells isolated by negative enrichment. Source of these receptors: a human donor in good health.

The rearrangement uses TRBV5-1 and TRBJ1-6; the match to TRBD1 covers 11 bases. V shed 4 bases, J shed 9 bases, and the junction held 3 bases outside the gene matches. The CDR3 length is 14 residues. The germline gives CDR1 SGHRS, CDR2 YFSETQ. The CDR3 sequence is CASSPGTGGSPLHF. The CDR3 DNA reads TGCGCCAGCAGCCCGGGGACAGGGGGTTCACCCCTCCACTTT. The variable domain in full, completed from reference TRBV5-1 and TRBJ1-6, reads KAGVTQTPRYLIKTRGQQVTLSCSPISGHRSVSWYQQTPGQGLQFLFEYFSETQRNKGNFPGRFSGRQFSNSRSEMNVSTLELGDSALYLCASSPGTGGSPLHFGNGTRLTVT.

This chain connects TRBV28 to TRBJ1-6; D remains unclear. The length of the CDR3 is 13 residues. In germline, CDR1 is MDHEN, CDR2 SYDVKM. V was pared by 7 bases and J by 7 bases, with 11 bases between. CDR3 protein: CASNTPRNSPLHF. The CDR3, as DNA: TGTGCCAGCAACACTCCCAGAAATTCACCCCTCCACTTT.

The V and J genes are TRBV9 and TRBJ2-1, with D possibly TRBD2 on 5 matching bases. Germline values: CDR1 SGDLS, CDR2 YYNGEE. This CDR3 region has 16 residues. The ends were cut back, 0 bases at V and 0 bases at J, with 10 bases in the middle. The CDR3 DNA reads as TGTGCCAGCAGCGTAGACAGCGGATTCTCCTACAATGAGCAGTTCTTC. Amino acids: CASSVDSGFSYNEQFF.

The J gene is TRBJ1-5, the V gene TRBV15; D remains unclear. The V end lost 1 base, the J end lost 2 bases, and 0 bases lay between the germline ends. Germline V lookup: CDR1 LNHNV, CDR2 YYDKDF (reference sequence). This CDR3 spans 12 amino acids. The DNA for the CDR3 is TGTGCCACCAGCAGAGGCAATCAGCCCCAGCATTTT. Translating it yields CATSRGNQPQHF.

V is TRBV6-5 and J is TRBJ1-2; 8 bases agree with TRBD1. The CDR3 contains 15 residues. CDR1 is MNHEY and CDR2 is SVGAGI in the germline V gene. The V segment lost 8 bases and the J segment 1 base; nucleotides outside the gene matches: 9. The CDR3 sequence: CASQTGEIVNYGYTF. In DNA, the CDR3 is TGTGCCAGCCAGACAGGGGAGATTGTTAACTATGGCTACACCTTC.

The chain links TRBV28 to TRBJ2-1; 14 bases are a match to TRBD2. CDR1 and CDR2 from the germline V gene are MDHEN and SYDVKM. The CDR3 extends over 15 amino acids. The V gene end was trimmed by 6 bases and the J gene end by 6 bases; junction bases not matched to a gene: 4. In DNA form, the CDR3 reads TGTGCCAGCAGCCGGACTAGCGGGAGGTCCAATGAGCAGTTCTTC. It encodes CASSRTSGRSNEQFF.

For the CDR3, the DNA is TGTGCCAGCAGCGAACCCAGATTCCCGGGACACCGTTTTCTCCCGCAGTACTTC. Translated, it gives CASSEPRFPGHRFLPQYF. The genes are TRBV9 and TRBJ2-7, with a tentative D call TRBD1 (6 bases). Per the germline V gene, CDR1 is SGDLS and CDR2 is YYNGEE. V was shortened by 3 bases and J by 9 bases, with 31 bases between the two germline ends. This CDR3 is 18 amino acids long.

The V and J genes are TRBV4-2 and TRBJ1-5, with 11 bases that match TRBD1. This CDR3 is 18 amino acids long. Germline-derived CDR1 and CDR2 are LGHNA and YNFKEQ. The ends lost 0 bases at V and 2 bases at J; junction bases unmatched: 6. The chain's CDR3 is CASSQDLGTGGGNQPQHF. The CDR3 coding sequence is TGTGCCAGCAGCCAAGATTTAGGGACAGGGGGGGGCAATCAGCCCCAGCATTTT.